The next 29 T cell receptor beta chains were all read from a single sample in a study of T cells in localized non-small cell lung cancer. TCRdb keeps only in-frame clones here, not all; method: immunoSEQ multiplex PCR. Counted here are 1,200 or so clones, about 40% occurring once; the ten biggest clones make up around 8%. The sequenced sample was lung tumor tissue, obtained before any cancer treatment. These receptors came from a male donor aged 60 or older with stage III lung adenocarcinoma.

This chain links TRBV18 with TRBJ2-3, with 9 bases matching TRBD2. With V trimmed by 1 base and J by 3 bases, 5 bases remained unmatched. The CDR3 spans 16 residues. CDR1 KGHSH and CDR2 LQKENI come from the germline V gene. The CDR3 protein is CASSPHKAGGTDTQYF. For the CDR3, the DNA is TGTGCCAGCTCACCACATAAAGCGGGGGGTACAGATACGCAGTATTTT.

The rearrangement links TRBV19 to TRBJ1-3, with no clear D. Germline CDR1 reads LNHDA; CDR2 reads SQIVND (reference sequence). V was shortened by 5 bases and J by 0 bases, with 8 bases between the two germline ends. This CDR3 has 14 amino acids. Written as DNA, the CDR3 is TGTGCCAGTAGTGGGAGGACCTCTGGAAACACCATATATTTT. Its translation is CASSGRTSGNTIYF.

V usage is TRBV25-1 and J usage is TRBJ1-5; tentatively, D is TRBD1 (6 bases). CDR1 MGHDK and CDR2 SYGVNS come from the germline V gene. V dropped 4 bases and J dropped 4 bases, with 11 bases sitting between them. CDR3 length equals 14 residues. Here the CDR3 reads CASSVGGGNQPQHF. For the CDR3, the DNA is TGTGCCAGCAGTGTAGGGGGAGGTAATCAGCCCCAGCATTTT.

This clone was observed a few times. This chain joins TRBV6-8 and TRBJ2-7, with TRBD2 as a possible D gene (6 bases). V gave up 6 bases and J gave up 0 bases, with 12 bases separating them. Germline loops: CDR1 MNHGY, CDR2 SAAAGT. The CDR3 is 14 residues long. The CDR3 is CASRWDGSSYEQYF. CDR3 nucleotide sequence: TGTGCCAGCAGATGGGACGGGAGCTCCTACGAGCAGTACTTC.

The rearrangement links TRBV14 to TRBJ2-7; D uncertain. The CDR3 extends over 12 amino acids. V was trimmed by 4 bases and J by 3 bases, leaving 7 bases between them. In germline, CDR1 is SGHDN, CDR2 FVKESK. The CDR3, as DNA: TGTGCCAGCAGCCCGAACGGCTACGAGCAGTACTTC. This codes for CASSPNGYEQYF.

This clone was detected only a few times. Written as DNA, the CDR3 is TGCGCCAGCAGCCAAGATCCCGGACAGTGGGCTATGGACGAGCAGTACTTC. Protein product: CASSQDPGQWAMDEQYF. The chain recombines TRBV23-1 with TRBJ2-7; D may be TRBD1 (6 bases). TRBV23-1 is an open reading frame whose function is uncertain. V was shortened by 6 bases and J by 5 bases, with 26 bases between the two germline ends. CDR3 size: 17 residues.

The chain carries TRBV19 and TRBJ1-2, with D maybe TRBD1 (5 bases). Germline V gives CDR1 LNHDA, CDR2 SQIVND (reference sequence). This CDR3 is built from 16 residues. The germline V and J ends were trimmed by 7 bases and 0 bases, with 18 bases remaining between them. CDR3 DNA: TGTGCCAGTACCCAACACCGGGACCCAGCTAACTATGGCTACACCTTC. It is translated as CASTQHRDPANYGYTF.

The CDR3 reads CATSENRGQNYGYTF. Here the CDR3 DNA reads TGTGCCACCAGCGAAAACAGGGGGCAGAACTATGGCTACACCTTC. The genes are TRBV15 and TRBJ1-2; TRBD1 matches 9 bases. The CDR3 loop spans 15 amino acids. Looked up from germline, CDR1 is LNHNV and CDR2 is YYDKDF (reference sequence). Trimming at V came to 5 bases and at J to 2 bases, leaving 6 bases not matched to a gene.

This clone has only a few counts. The rearrangement joins TRBV18 to TRBJ1-4; 9 nucleotides agree with TRBD1. The germline V gene encodes CDR1 KGHSH and CDR2 LQKENI. Trimming cost V 3 bases and J 6 bases; bases outside gene matches: 5. The CDR3 contains 15 residues. CDR3 residues: CASSPPGQGDEKLFF. As DNA, the CDR3 is TGTGCCAGCTCACCCCCGGGACAGGGAGATGAAAAACTGTTTTTT.

Sample share makes this clone large. In DNA, the CDR3 is TGTGCCAGCAGCATGACAGGGTTCGGACACGAGCAGTACTTC. Protein: CASSMTGFGHEQYF. The chain joins TRBV11-3 to TRBJ2-7; 7 bases agree with TRBD1. Germline V lookup: CDR1 SGHNT, CDR2 YENEEA. This CDR3 spans 14 amino acids. Germline trimming cut 5 bases from V and 5 bases from J; bases unmatched to any gene: 9.

V gene TRBV15 combines with J gene TRBJ2-7; TRBD2 matches at 8 bases. V dropped 0 bases and J dropped 9; count of bases not matched to a gene: 7. CDR1 LNHNV and CDR2 YYDKDF come from the germline V gene (reference sequence). CDR3 length: 14 residues. The CDR3 bases are TGTGCCACCAGCAGAGATTATAAGGGGACTAGGCAGTACTTC. Its translation is CATSRDYKGTRQYF.

The CDR3 coding sequence is TGTGCCAGCAGGGGCTCGGATAATGAAAAACTGTTTTTT. This translates into CASRGSDNEKLFF. V is TRBV9 and J is TRBJ1-4; D is undetermined. The germline CDR1 and CDR2 sequences are SGDLS and YYNGEE. Trimming removed 5 bases at V and 4 bases at J, with 9 bases between. The CDR3 sequence is 13 residues long. Combining the CDR3 with reference TRBV9 and TRBJ1-4 gives the whole variable domain DSGVTQTPKHLITATGQRVTLRCSPRSGDLSVYWYQQSLDQGLQFLIQYYNGEERAKGNILERFSAQQFPDLHSELNLSSLELGDSALYFCASRGSDNEKLFFGSGTQLSVL.

The chain has TRBV18 and TRBJ1-1, with TRBD1 as a possible D gene (6 bases). Germline values: CDR1 KGHSH, CDR2 LQKENI. V dropped 3 bases and J dropped 5 bases, with 13 bases sitting between them. This CDR3 comprises 14 residues. CDR3 sequence: CASSPQGRDTEAFF. The CDR3 DNA reads TGTGCCAGCTCACCGCAGGGGAGAGATACTGAAGCTTTCTTT.

By its share, this clone is medium-sized. This sequence joins TRBV7-8 and TRBJ2-7, with D perhaps given as TRBD1 or TRBD2 (5 bases each). The CDR3 loop spans 13 amino acids. Germline values: CDR1 SGHVS, CDR2 FQNEAQ. Trimming shortened V by 6 bases and J by 4 bases, and 13 bases separated the two germline ends. In DNA, the CDR3 is TGTGCCAGCAGTGAGGGGACGCGGTACGAGCAGTACTTC. Protein product: CASSEGTRYEQYF.

The J gene is TRBJ1-5, the V gene TRBV9; D remains ambiguous. The germline V gene has CDR1 SGDLS and CDR2 YYNGEE. The V end lost 5 bases, the J end lost 4 bases, and 13 bases lay between the germline ends. This CDR3 comprises 14 residues. DNA of the CDR3: TGTGCCAGCAGTGTCGGCACCCCGAATCAGCCCCAGCATTTT. The encoded protein is CASSVGTPNQPQHF.

The chain uses TRBV6-8 and TRBJ2-1; 14 bases align to TRBD2. V lost 5 bases, J lost 6 bases, and 0 bases stayed unmatched. Germline CDR1 MNHGY, CDR2 SAAAGT. The CDR3 covers 14 residues. This CDR3 is CASSGLAGGNEQFF. The CDR3 coding sequence is TGTGCCAGCAGTGGACTAGCGGGAGGCAATGAGCAGTTCTTC.

The rearrangement uses TRBV10-2 and TRBJ2-4; D not certain. Looked up from germline, CDR1 is WSHSY and CDR2 is SAAADI. The V end was cut by 2 bases, the J end by 1 base, with 6 bases between. CDR3 length: 14 residues. This CDR3 reads CASSEQWAKNIQYF. CDR3 nucleotides: TGCGCCAGCAGTGAGCAGTGGGCCAAAAACATTCAGTACTTC.

The V gene is TRBV16, the J gene TRBJ2-4, with 7 bases fitting TRBD1. CDR3 length: 14 residues. J was trimmed by 4 bases and V by 3 bases; bases with no gene match: 3. CDR1 and CDR2 from the germline V gene are KGHSY and FQNENV. The CDR3 DNA sequence: TGTGCCAGCAGCCACCGGGACAGTAAAAACATTCAGTACTTC. This gives the protein CASSHRDSKNIQYF.

About this clone: The junction does not match germline at one end; this may be a read error. The chain recombines TRBV30 with TRBJ2-6; D uncertain. CDR3 length equals 13 residues. From germline, CDR1 is GTSNPN and CDR2 SVGIG (reference sequence). CDR3 protein: CAWSEQEANILTF. Here the CDR3 DNA reads TGTGCCTGGAGTGAACAAGAGGCCAACATCCTGACTTTC.

This rearrangement joins TRBV11-3 to TRBJ1-6; D perhaps matches TRBD1 (6 bases). The CDR3 extends over 15 amino acids. V lost 3 bases to trimming and J lost 7 bases, with 13 bases between them. Per germline, CDR1 SGHNT and CDR2 YENEEA. The CDR3 reads CASSFSGAVNSPLHF. CDR3 nucleotide sequence: TGTGCCAGCAGCTTTTCGGGGGCGGTCAATTCACCCCTCCACTTT. Based on the CDR3 plus reference TRBV11-3 and TRBJ1-6, the full variable domain is EAGVVQSPRYKIIEKKQPVAFWCNPISGHNTLYWYLQNLGQGPELLIRYENEEAVDDSQLPKDRFSAERLKGVDSTLKIQPAELGDSAVYLCASSFSGAVNSPLHFGNGTRLTVT.

The chain carries TRBV6-8 and TRBJ1-2; D remains unclear. The V and J ends lost 10 bases and 0 bases respectively, with 21 bases between them. The CDR3 is 16 amino acids. Looked up from germline, CDR1 is MNHGY and CDR2 is SAAAGT. The CDR3 protein is CAIRNQSGVTNYGYTF. CDR3 coding DNA: TGTGCCATCAGAAACCAAAGTGGGGTGACTAACTATGGCTACACCTTC.

The rearrangement links TRBV30 to TRBJ1-2; 11 bases agree with TRBD1. The V and J ends lost 2 bases and 8 bases, in that order; junction bases with no gene match: 7. The germline gives CDR1 GTSNPN, CDR2 SVGIG (reference sequence). CDR3 size: 14 residues. Written as DNA, the CDR3 is TGTGCCTGGAGTCCAGGACAGGGGGCAAAAGGCTACACCTTC. Translated: CAWSPGQGAKGYTF.

The genes are TRBV30 and TRBJ2-3; D uncertain. Germline V gene lookup returns CDR1 GTSNPN and CDR2 SVGIG (reference sequence). V lost 0 bases and J lost 5, with 21 bases in between. This CDR3 region has 17 residues. CDR3 sequence: CAWSVRARAKRLDTQYF. Written as DNA, the CDR3 is TGTGCCTGGAGTGTACGAGCCCGGGCAAAAAGGCTAGATACGCAGTATTTT.

This clone was observed a few times. The gene calls are TRBV11-1 and TRBJ2-3, with D possibly TRBD2 on 6 matching bases. In germline, CDR1 is SGHAT, CDR2 FQDESV (reference sequence). The CDR3 extends over 14 amino acids. V lost 5 bases, J lost 2 bases, and 11 bases lay in between. The CDR3: CASSQGLYTDTQYF. CDR3 in DNA: TGTGCCAGCAGCCAAGGACTATACACAGATACGCAGTATTTT.

The chain couples TRBV18 to TRBJ1-5, with a tentative D call TRBD1 (5 bases). Trimming stripped 2 bases from V and 6 bases from J, with 8 bases between. Germline CDR1 is KGHSH and CDR2 is LQKENI. The CDR3 consists of 13 residues. The CDR3 reads CASSPWGSQPQHF. In nucleotides, the CDR3 is TGTGCCAGCTCACCATGGGGGAGTCAGCCCCAGCATTTT.

A few counts support this clone. The chain links TRBV19 to TRBJ1-4; TRBD1 might be the D (6 bases). The CDR3 consists of 15 residues. The V and J ends lost 6 bases and 0 bases respectively, with 11 bases between them. In germline, CDR1 is LNHDA, CDR2 SQIVND (reference sequence). Here the CDR3 reads CASRRWTATNEKLFF. In DNA form, the CDR3 reads TGTGCCAGTAGGCGATGGACAGCAACTAATGAAAAACTGTTTTTT.

In this sample, this clone turned up a few times. This chain uses TRBV6-8 with TRBJ2-3; 9 nucleotides line up with TRBD2. V dropped 3 bases and J dropped 2; count of bases not matched to a gene: 12. The germline V gene encodes CDR1 MNHGY and CDR2 SAAAGT. This CDR3 comprises 18 residues. The CDR3 DNA follows: TGTGCCAGCAGTTATAGGGCTAGCGGGGTTGATGACACAGATACGCAGTATTTT. Its translation: CASSYRASGVDDTDTQYF.

The CDR3 region has the DNA TGTGCCAGCAGCCCTAATCCGAAAAACATTCAGTACTTC. It yields the protein CASSPNPKNIQYF. J is TRBJ2-4 and V is TRBV9; D is uncertain. This CDR3 is built from 13 residues. Germline CDR1 and CDR2: SGDLS and YYNGEE. Between the trimmed V and J ends, which lost 4 bases and 4 bases, there was a span of 9 bases.

The chain employs TRBV5-1 and TRBJ1-5; TRBD1 agrees at 12 bases. CDR1 is SGHRS, CDR2 YFSETQ, per germline. The CDR3 contains 15 residues. Trimming at V came to 3 bases and at J to 10 bases, leaving 8 bases not matched to a gene. CDR3 sequence reads: CASSSGQGATQPQHF. The CDR3 DNA reads as TGCGCCAGCAGCTCGGGACAGGGGGCGACTCARCCCCAGCATTTT.